This T cell receptor beta chain originates from a study of T cells in Graves' hyperthyroidism and ophthalmopathy. The ends were cut back, 5 bases at V and 1 base at J, with 20 bases in the middle. The CDR3 runs to 17 residues. From germline, CDR1 is MDHEN and CDR2 SYDVKM. Amplification yielded TCR beta CDR3 regions, with RNA transcripts as the source. HTBI primers drove first-round RT-PCR of the TCR CDR3. TCRdb re-analysed the multiplex PCR reads in MiXCR, keeping a single row per CDR3 protein. The table has more than 300,000 distinct CDR3 sequences, approximately 15% seen once. Each patient was aged 18 to 65 and had newly diagnosed hyperthyroidism of under 2 months' duration. This clonotype has at least ten counts.

The origin of this receptor is a woman in her 30s with Graves' hyperthyroidism. This chain uses TRBV28 with TRBJ1-1, with D possibly TRBD1 on 5 matching bases. Sequenced material: blood. The CDR3 sequence is CASSAGLLGGTNTEAFF. CDR3 nucleotide sequence: TGTGCCAGCAGTGCGGGACTCCTGGGCGGAACGAACACTGAAGCTTTCTTT. Complete variable domain (other parts from reference TRBV28 and TRBJ1-1): DVKVTQSSRYLVKRTGEKVFLECVQDMDHENMFWYRQDPGLGLRLIYFSYDVKMKEKGDIPEGYSVSREKKERFSLILESASTNQTSMYLCASSAGLLGGTNTEAFFGQGTRLTVV.